This section outlines one TCR beta chain sequence together with its context. This clonotype was detected many times. Its antigen is unknown. Within one base of it there is no much larger clone, and no base qualities were kept. TCRdb names Illumina HiSeq 2500 as the instrument used. Quantitative 5'-RACE with molecular barcodes was used to prepare TCR beta libraries. As for the original processing: To identify disease-linked TCR variants, a new computational method was used, one built on a probabilistic model of VDJ rearrangement. The public reads were run again by TCRdb, first through fastp at Q25 and then through MiXCR, and only productive beta chains were kept. Under each unique CDR3 protein, matching rows form one entry showing the most common genes and DNA. The V and J calls were not made by the authors but by TCRdb's processing. Counted in this sample were tens of thousands of distinct CDR3 sequences; around 6.4% of them appeared once. About 4.6% of the sample lies in the top ten.

Synovial fluid samples were matched to blood samples from the same ankylosing spondylitis patients. The entry originates in a study of CD8 T cells in ankylosing spondylitis (dated by TCRdb to the late 2010s). Regarding the complete study: The study profiled T cell receptor beta repertoires in healthy donors and ankylosing spondylitis patients to find disease-linked TCR variants. Peripheral blood was sampled, and synovial fluid was also collected from ankylosing spondylitis patients. In total, the full study cohort was made up of nearly 110 healthy donors and about two dozen ankylosing spondylitis patients.

Overall study results and their limits: The disease-linked clones were reported to be significantly enriched in matched synovial fluid samples from ankylosing spondylitis patients. Some motif variants were previously reported in synovial fluid and blood of reactive arthritis patients, suggesting common disease-initiation mechanisms. Blood from ankylosing spondylitis patients appeared to be characterized by a TCR beta motif made up of about 8 highly homologous amino acid variants. The disease-linked clones had a CD8+ phenotype and were found at relatively low frequencies in peripheral blood.

Via the germline V gene, CDR1 is MDHEN and CDR2 SYDVKM. The germline V end is reduced by 5 bases and the J end by 7 bases; junction bases left unmatched: 14. The CDR3, cysteine through phenylalanine, is 16 amino acids long. Only the CDR3 region is kept as DNA, spanning 48 bases read in frame from base 1. The sequence was collected from a male donor with ankylosing spondylitis. Source material: synovial fluid, either unsorted or a sorted T cell fraction (not recorded which). Recombination linked TRBV28 to TRBJ2-1, with 7 central nucleotides matching TRBD2. Read as DNA, the sequence is TGTGCCAGCAGTAGCCCCGCGGGGGACCACTTAAATGAGCAGTTCTTC. Translation gives CASSSPAGDHLNEQFF.